This TCR beta chain was obtained from a study of blood T cell repertoires in COVID-19. Study overall: Sources were T cells, B-cell-depleted T cells, or PBMCs; the material itself was cDNA or gDNA.

Per the study methods: Reference gene primer amplification gave estimated nucleated cell counts. Generated by immunoSEQ multiplex PCR, the TCRdb table keeps only in-frame clones and is missing some. That table supplies the V and J calls and clone size; D and trimming were determined from the DNA. The table records some 80,000 clones, around nine tenths of them present only once. CDR1 and CDR2 from the germline V gene are LGHDT and YNNKEL (reference sequence). CDR3 length equals 15 residues. V dropped 4 bases and J dropped 3; count of bases not matched to a gene: 4. This receptor was taken from a man between 50 and 59 years old with active or convalescent COVID-19. The sample consisted of peripheral blood. The gene calls are TRBV3-1 (or the pseudogene TRBV3-2) and TRBJ1-3; TRBD1 agrees at 9 bases. The CDR3 nucleotides are TGTGCCAGCAGCCCACAGGGGGCTGGTGGAAACACCATATATTTT. It is translated as CASSPQGAGGNTIYF.